The 20 T cell receptor beta chains reported below all come from one sample, sequenced in a study of T cells in Graves' hyperthyroidism and ophthalmopathy (dated by TCRdb to the late 2010s). Receptors were amplified or captured by multiplex PCR. This sample was sequenced with an Illumina HiSeq 2000. The TCR beta CDR3 regions were amplified from the RNA transcripts. A first-round RT-PCR of the TCR CDR3 used the HTBI primer set with the Qiagen OneStep RT-PCR kit. TCRdb took the public reads, trimmed them with fastp at Q25, ran MiXCR for clone calling and kept in-frame beta chains. All rows with the same CDR3 protein become a single entry with the most common DNA and genes. This sample lists 700,000 or so distinct CDR3 sequences; roughly 17% were detected once. The ten largest make up roughly 8% of the sample. Material: blood. Source of these receptors: a man aged 18 to 35 with Graves' hyperthyroidism.

On this clonotype: Its ends do not fully match the called genes, so a read error is possible. The genes are TRBV28 and TRBJ2-7; D ambiguous. The CDR3 is 14 residues long. From germline, CDR1 is MDHEN and CDR2 SYDVKM. CDR3 DNA: TGTGCCAACAGTTTATACGACACCTTCTACGAGCAGTACTTC. Its protein is CANSLYDTFYEQYF. The whole variable domain, remainder taken from reference TRBV28 and TRBJ2-7, is DVKVTQSSRYLVKRTGEKVFLECVQDMDHENMFWYRQDPGLGLRLIYFSYDVKMKEKGDIPEGYSVSREKKERFSLILESASTNQTSMYLCANSLYDTFYEQYFGPGTRLTVT.

This clonotype was picked up many times. The genes are TRBV30 and TRBJ2-7, with a weak D call TRBD2 (6 bases). V was clipped by 0 bases and J by 5 bases, with 8 bases between them. Germline-derived CDR1 and CDR2 are GTSNPN and SVGIG (reference sequence). There are 12 residues in the CDR3. The CDR3 protein is CAWSVTGDEQYF. The CDR3 bases are TGTGCCTGGAGTGTAACGGGGGACGAGCAGTACTTC.

The gene calls are TRBV12-3 or TRBV12-4 and TRBJ1-2; TRBD1 is a possible D gene (5 bases). The CDR3 has 16 amino acids. Trimming stripped 4 bases from V and 0 bases from J, with 15 bases between. This CDR3 reads CASSSSGHLPNYGYTF. The CDR3 nucleotides are TGTGCCAGCAGTTCCTCCGGACATCTACCTAACTATGGCTACACCTTC.

The table lists this clonotype with a few counts. The chain couples TRBV20-1 to TRBJ2-5, with a possible D match to TRBD2 (5 bases). Trimming took off 3 bases at V and 5 bases at J, with 10 bases between the two ends. The CDR3 covers 12 residues. CDR1 and CDR2 from the germline V gene are DFQATT and SNEGSKA (reference sequence). The CDR3 spells CSASKGDETQYF. CDR3 nucleotide sequence: TGCAGTGCTAGTAAGGGAGACGAGACCCAGTACTTC.

This clonotype was detected ten times or more. The chain joins TRBV28 to TRBJ2-7, with D uncertain. This CDR3 contains 13 residues. V was trimmed by 5 bases and J by 2 bases, leaving 10 bases between them. Germline V CDR1 and CDR2: MDHEN, SYDVKM. This chain's CDR3 is CASSPHGPYEQYF. For the CDR3, the DNA is TGTGCCAGCAGTCCCCACGGCCCCTACGAGCAGTACTTC.

This chain connects TRBV6-1 to TRBJ1-5, with D hard to call. The CDR3 extends over 15 amino acids. Trimming pared 1 base from V and 7 bases from J, leaving 14 bases between. Germline V lookup: CDR1 MNHNS, CDR2 SASEGT. The CDR3 spells CASSEVNGPGQPQHF. CDR3 DNA sequence: TGTGCCAGCAGTGAAGTAAATGGGCCAGGACAGCCCCAGCATTTT.

This clonotype was seen a handful of times. V gene TRBV6-1 combines with J gene TRBJ2-7, with 12 bases aligning to TRBD2. CDR3 size: 16 residues. Germline values: CDR1 MNHNS, CDR2 SASEGT. Germline trimming cut 11 bases from V and 5 bases from J; bases unmatched to any gene: 16. The CDR3 sequence is CAADRLAGGRGNEQYF. The CDR3, as DNA: TGTGCCGCGGACCGCCTAGCGGGAGGGAGGGGGAACGAGCAGTACTTC.

The chain recombines TRBV9 with TRBJ2-1; D unresolved. The CDR3 is 15 residues long. In germline, CDR1 is SGDLS, CDR2 YYNGEE. V was trimmed by 0 bases and J by 2 bases, leaving 9 bases between them. The CDR3 loop is CASSVDMNPYNEQFF. The CDR3 bases are TGTGCCAGCAGCGTAGACATGAACCCCTACAATGAGCAGTTCTTC.

Many counts were recorded for this clonotype. The J gene is TRBJ2-5, the V gene TRBV6-1; no clear D gene. Germline assignment: CDR1 MNHNS and CDR2 SASEGT. The CDR3 spans 12 residues. V was trimmed by 5 bases and J by 4 bases, leaving 8 bases between them. The CDR3 sequence: CASSNSRETQYF. CDR3 nucleotides: TGTGCCAGCAGTAATAGCAGAGAGACCCAGTACTTC.

The J gene is TRBJ2-7, the V gene TRBV30, with no clear D. The V and J ends lost 0 bases and 3 bases respectively, with 9 bases between them. This CDR3 region has 13 residues. Germline-derived CDR1 and CDR2 are GTSNPN and SVGIG (reference sequence). The CDR3, as DNA: TGTGCCTGGAGTGTAAAACTCCTCTACGAGCAGTACTTC. Translating it yields CAWSVKLLYEQYF.

This clonotype was seen a few times. The chain couples TRBV2 to TRBJ2-7; 10 nucleotides align to TRBD1. V lost 6 bases, J lost 4 bases, and 12 bases stayed unmatched. The CDR3 is made up of 16 amino acids. Germline CDR1 is SNHLY and CDR2 is FYNNEI. As DNA, the CDR3 is TGTGCCAGCAGCGTTACTAGGACAGGGGGACAGTACGAGCAGTACTTC. Its translation is CASSVTRTGGQYEQYF.

Only a few counts were recorded for this clonotype. The chain uses TRBV10-3 and TRBJ2-6; D unclear. Germline CDR1 and CDR2: ENHRY and SYGVKD. V dropped 3 bases and J dropped 0 bases, with 6 bases sitting between them. The CDR3 sequence is 15 residues long. DNA for the CDR3: TGTGCCATCAGTGAAGGCCGCTCTGGGGCCAACGTCCTGACTTTC. Protein product: CAISEGRSGANVLTF.

This clonotype occurred many times. The V gene is TRBV3-1, the J gene TRBJ1-4; no definite D call. Germline CDR1 LGHDT, CDR2 YNNKEL (reference sequence). This CDR3 spans 14 amino acids. Deletions cut 1 base from V and 8 bases from J, with 11 bases between. The CDR3 protein is CASSQVQVGEKLFF. The DNA for the CDR3 is TGTGCCAGCAGCCAAGTGCAAGTGGGGGAAAAACTGTTTTTT.

This clonotype was seen more than once but under ten times. The chain carries TRBV28 and TRBJ2-1; D remains ambiguous. This CDR3 contains 16 residues. V dropped 7 bases and J dropped 5 bases, with 21 bases sitting between them. The V gene's germline CDR1 is MDHEN and CDR2 SYDVKM. For the CDR3, the DNA is TGTGCCAGCACCCTGTTTTTGGCAAAGAGGAACAATGAGCAGTTCTTC. Encoded protein: CASTLFLAKRNNEQFF. The full variable domain, with the rest looked up from reference TRBV28 and TRBJ2-1, is DVKVTQSSRYLVKRTGEKVFLECVQDMDHENMFWYRQDPGLGLRLIYFSYDVKMKEKGDIPEGYSVSREKKERFSLILESASTNQTSMYLCASTLFLAKRNNEQFFGPGTRLTVL.

The table lists this clonotype with a few counts. The chain has TRBV15 and TRBJ2-7; no reliable D call. CDR3 length: 12 amino acids. Deletions cut 1 base from V and 7 bases from J, with 8 bases between. Germline CDR1 LNHNV, CDR2 YYDKDF (reference sequence). CDR3: CATSRGLLEQYF. CDR3 coding DNA: TGTGCCACCAGCAGAGGGTTATTGGAGCAGTACTTC.

This clonotype was observed many times. The chain joins TRBV18 to TRBJ2-3; TRBD1 aligns across 9 bases. The CDR3 has 11 residues. From germline, CDR1 is KGHSH and CDR2 LQKENI. The junction had 1 base not matched to a gene; V was cut back by 3 bases and J by 12 bases. The CDR3 spells CASSPGQGQYF. The CDR3 DNA is TGTGCCAGCTCACCGGGACAGGGACAGTATTTT.

This clonotype came up a few times. The rearrangement uses TRBV27 and TRBJ1-5, with D unresolved. V was trimmed by 2 bases and J by 0 bases, leaving 8 bases between them. CDR3 length: 15 amino acids. In germline, CDR1 is MNHEY, CDR2 SMNVEV (reference sequence). DNA of the CDR3: TGTGCCAGCAGTTTAATGGGCAATAGCAATCAGCCCCAGCATTTT. Translation: CASSLMGNSNQPQHF.

The chain links TRBV19 to TRBJ1-5, with D perhaps matching TRBD1 (5 bases). V was cut by 4 bases and J by 9 bases, with 25 bases left in between. This CDR3 region has 17 residues. Germline V lookup: CDR1 LNHDA, CDR2 SQIVND (reference sequence). Here the CDR3 DNA reads TGTGCCAGTAGTACTCGTTTCGGCAGGTCTCGGGGGGGGCCCCAGCATTTT. Translated, it gives CASSTRFGRSRGGPQHF.

This clonotype has a count of ten or more. This chain connects TRBV3-1 to TRBJ1-1; D unresolved. Trimming removed 2 bases at V and 2 bases at J, with 12 bases between. The V gene's germline CDR1 is LGHDT and CDR2 YNNKEL (reference sequence). This CDR3 has 15 residues. For the CDR3, the DNA is TGTGCCAGCAGCCAAATTGGCGCGGATAACACTGAAGCTTTCTTT. Translated: CASSQIGADNTEAFF.

The table lists this clonotype with many counts. This chain uses TRBV12-3 or TRBV12-4 with TRBJ2-5; D is ambiguous. With 3 bases removed from V and 5 bases from J, the gap between germline ends came to 10 bases. This CDR3 has 13 residues. CDR3: CASSFHGIETQYF. As DNA, the CDR3 is TGTGCCAGCAGTTTCCATGGGATCGAGACCCAGTACTTC.